The present T cell receptor (beta chain) was sequenced within a study of blood T cells in healthy people across ages (dated by TCRdb to about 2015). General notes on the study: In model experiments, roughly one uniquely barcoded TCR beta cDNA molecule per two T cells was captured by template switching. Two additional independent replicas of 1 million unique cDNA reads from the same blood draw were analyzed for two donors (one aged 18 to 30 and one aged 80 or older). Using deep sequencing normalized with unique cDNA molecular identifiers, the study measured how TCR beta repertoire diversity changes with age. To avoid experimental bias, donors of different ages were randomly spread across the sequencing lanes. Donors were grouped into four age groups: young (average roughly 15 years), middle-aged (less than 40), aged (around 60) and long-lived (around 80).

There are a few counts of this clonotype. There is no known antigen for this receptor. This clone may be a read error of a much larger clone one base away. Library preparation was by 5' RACE. The instrument was an Illumina HiSeq 2500. The second PCR ran for about 6 to 12 cycles and used a J-beta primer mix along with a sample-barcoded 5' primer. A unique molecular identifier was introduced onto each TCR beta cDNA molecule by a template-switch 5' adaptor carrying 12 random nucleotides. Each sample yielded at least 2.5 million CDR3-containing paired-end reads. All of the RNA was converted into first-strand cDNA using the Mint cDNA synthesis kit, with a TRBC-specific oligonucleotide serving as the primer. Following uracil-DNA glycosylase treatment, all cDNA underwent a first 18-cycle PCR with the universal primers M1SS and BC2_uni_R. Per the original workflow: Normalization of each sample was performed by random selection of 1 million high-quality reads, each carrying a distinct molecular identifier. Instead of being binned into consensus sequences, reads that shared molecular identifiers were thrown out. CDR3 identification, clonotype clustering and error correction used MiTCR with a Q25 quality threshold and the strictest error-elimination algorithm. A nonparametric unseen species model with Euler transformation was used to estimate lower-bound total TCR beta diversity. Clones were called with MiXCR by TCRdb after fastp trimmed the public reads at Q25, and only in-frame beta chains were retained. Identical CDR3 proteins give one entry, which carries the most common genes and DNA. The V and J calls here are based on TCRdb, not the publication. The sample table records about 830,000 distinct CDR3 sequences; approximately 59% of these occur just once. The biggest ten clones account for 25% to 30% of the sample.

Systemically healthy Caucasian individuals from Russia, about 38 in total and aged about 6 to 95 years, were included as donors. Each donor gave ten milliliters of peripheral blood, drawn into EDTA-treated Vacutainer tubes. Ficoll-Paque density-gradient centrifugation was used to isolate PBMCs, with at least 6.5 million obtained per sample. Total RNA, at least 6 micrograms per sample, was extracted from PBMCs with Trizol reagent. The percentages of naive CD45RAhigh/CD27high T cells were determined by flow cytometry on a PBMC aliquot from every donor. Overall study results and their limits: As age increased, observed TCR beta diversity per million T cells dropped in a roughly linear way, and a significant reduction was already evident by age about 40. Since profiling was done on bulk unsorted PBMCs, naive and antigen-experienced compartments could not be conclusively compared. Estimates of total diversity based on one million sequenced T cells were considered lower bounds and underestimates. Because the CMV infection status of the donors was unknown, age-related changes in expanded clonotypes may potentially have been confounded. Observed TCR beta diversity correlated strongly with the percentage of naive T cells measured by flow cytometry. Compared with the aged group, the long-lived group had more naive CD4+ T cells, fewer expanded clones and increased TCR diversity, suggesting age selection.

This clonotype originated in a young man in good health. Material: blood.

The DNA sequence reads TGTGCCAGCAGCGCACGGTTGGGTAATTCACCCCCCCACTTT. This sequence encodes CASSARLGNSPPHF. The sequence links TRBV3-1 to TRBJ1-6, with the D gene uncertain. Counted from cysteine to phenylalanine, this CDR3 has 14 amino acids. The entry retains the CDR3 DNA only, 42 bases that are in frame from base 1. Based on the germline V gene (reference sequence), the CDR1 and CDR2 sequences are LGHDT and YNNKEL.